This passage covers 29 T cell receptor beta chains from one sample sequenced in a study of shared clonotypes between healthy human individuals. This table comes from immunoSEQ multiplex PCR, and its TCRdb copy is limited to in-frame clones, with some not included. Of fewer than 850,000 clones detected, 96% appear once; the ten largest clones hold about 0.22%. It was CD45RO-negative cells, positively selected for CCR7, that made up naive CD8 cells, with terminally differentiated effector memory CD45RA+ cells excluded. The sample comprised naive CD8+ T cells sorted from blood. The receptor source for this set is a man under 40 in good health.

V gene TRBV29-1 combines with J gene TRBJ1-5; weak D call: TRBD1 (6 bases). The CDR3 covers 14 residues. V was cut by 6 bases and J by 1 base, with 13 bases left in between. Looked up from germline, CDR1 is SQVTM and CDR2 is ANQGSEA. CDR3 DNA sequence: TGCAGCGTGGAGACAGGTTTGAGCAATCAGCCCCAGCATTTT. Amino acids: CSVETGLSNQPQHF.

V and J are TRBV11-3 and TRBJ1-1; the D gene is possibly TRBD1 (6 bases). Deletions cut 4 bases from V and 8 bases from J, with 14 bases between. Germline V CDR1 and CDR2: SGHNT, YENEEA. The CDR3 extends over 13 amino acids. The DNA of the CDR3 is TGTGCCAGCAGCTCCAAGGGGGGGGCAGAAGCTTTCTTT. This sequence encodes CASSSKGGAEAFF.

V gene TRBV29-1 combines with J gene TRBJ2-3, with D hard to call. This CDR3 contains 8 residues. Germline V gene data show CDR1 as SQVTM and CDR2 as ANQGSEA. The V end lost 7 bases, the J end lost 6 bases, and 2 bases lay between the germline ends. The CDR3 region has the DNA TGCAGCGCGGATACGCAGTATTTT. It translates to CSADTQYF.

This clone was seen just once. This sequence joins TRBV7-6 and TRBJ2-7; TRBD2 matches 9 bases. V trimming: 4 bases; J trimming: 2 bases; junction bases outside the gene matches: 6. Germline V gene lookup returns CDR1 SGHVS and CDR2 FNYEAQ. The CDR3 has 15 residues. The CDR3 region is CASSSRTSATYEQYF. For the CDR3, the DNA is TGTGCCAGCAGCTCTAGGACTAGCGCAACCTACGAGCAGTACTTC.

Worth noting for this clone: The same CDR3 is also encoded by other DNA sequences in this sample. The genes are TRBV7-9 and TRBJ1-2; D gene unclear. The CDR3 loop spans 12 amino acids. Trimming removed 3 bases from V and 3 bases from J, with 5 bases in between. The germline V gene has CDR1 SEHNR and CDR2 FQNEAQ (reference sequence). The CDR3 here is CASSLGYYGYTF. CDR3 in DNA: TGTGCCAGCAGCTTGGGTTACTATGGCTACACCTTC.

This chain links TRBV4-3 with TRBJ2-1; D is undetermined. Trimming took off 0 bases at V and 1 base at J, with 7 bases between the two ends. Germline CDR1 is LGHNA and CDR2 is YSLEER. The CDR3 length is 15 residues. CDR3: CASSQDWGSYNEQFF. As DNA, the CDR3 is TGCGCCAGCAGCCAAGATTGGGGTTCCTACAATGAGCAGTTCTTC.

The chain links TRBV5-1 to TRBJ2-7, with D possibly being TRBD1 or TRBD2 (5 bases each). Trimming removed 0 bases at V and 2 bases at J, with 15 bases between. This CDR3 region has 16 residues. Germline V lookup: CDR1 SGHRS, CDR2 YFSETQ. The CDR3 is CASSLVPGSAPYEQYF. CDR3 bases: TGCGCCAGCAGCTTGGTACCAGGGAGTGCCCCCTACGAGCAGTACTTC.

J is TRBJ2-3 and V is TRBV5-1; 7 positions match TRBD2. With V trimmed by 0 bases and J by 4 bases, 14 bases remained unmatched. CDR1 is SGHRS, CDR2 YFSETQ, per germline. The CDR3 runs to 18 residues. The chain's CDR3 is CASSLGGLAGVFADTQYF. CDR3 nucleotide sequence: TGCGCCAGCAGCTTGGGCGGTCTTGCGGGAGTGTTTGCAGATACGCAGTATTTT.

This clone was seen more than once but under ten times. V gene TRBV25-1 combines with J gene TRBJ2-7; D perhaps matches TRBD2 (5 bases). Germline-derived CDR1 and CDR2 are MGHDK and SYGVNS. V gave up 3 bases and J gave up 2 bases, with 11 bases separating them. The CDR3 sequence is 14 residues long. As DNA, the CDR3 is TGTGCCAGCAGTGACAGCGGCACAACCTACGAGCAGTACTTC. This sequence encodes CASSDSGTTYEQYF.

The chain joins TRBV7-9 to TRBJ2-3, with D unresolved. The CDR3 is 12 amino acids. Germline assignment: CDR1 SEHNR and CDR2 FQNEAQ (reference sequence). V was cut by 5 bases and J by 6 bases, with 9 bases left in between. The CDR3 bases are TGTGCCAGCAGCCTTACGTCGGATACGCAGTATTTT. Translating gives CASSLTSDTQYF.

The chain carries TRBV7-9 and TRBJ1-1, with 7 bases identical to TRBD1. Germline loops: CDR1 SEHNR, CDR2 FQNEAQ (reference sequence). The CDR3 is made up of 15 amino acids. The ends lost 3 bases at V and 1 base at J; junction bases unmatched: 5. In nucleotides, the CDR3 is TGTGCCAGCAGCTTCACAGGGGTGACGAACACTGAAGCTTTCTTT. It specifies CASSFTGVTNTEAFF.

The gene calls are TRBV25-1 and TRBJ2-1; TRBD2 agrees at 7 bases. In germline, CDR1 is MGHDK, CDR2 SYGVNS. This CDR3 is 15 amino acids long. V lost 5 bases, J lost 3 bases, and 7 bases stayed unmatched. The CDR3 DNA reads TGTGCCAGCAGTCCTGGTCGGGGGGACTACAATGAGCAGTTCTTC. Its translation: CASSPGRGDYNEQFF.

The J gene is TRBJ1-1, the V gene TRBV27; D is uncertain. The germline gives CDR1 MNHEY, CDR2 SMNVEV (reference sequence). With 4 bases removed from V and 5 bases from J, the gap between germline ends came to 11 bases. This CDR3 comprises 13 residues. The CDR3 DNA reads TGTGCCAGCAGTTCTATTACACGTACTGAAGCTTTCTTT. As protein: CASSSITRTEAFF.

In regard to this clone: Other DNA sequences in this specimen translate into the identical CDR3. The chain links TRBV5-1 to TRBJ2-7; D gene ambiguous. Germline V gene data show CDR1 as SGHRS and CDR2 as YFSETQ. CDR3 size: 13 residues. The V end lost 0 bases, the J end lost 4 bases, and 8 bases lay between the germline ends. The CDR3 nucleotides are TGCGCCAGCAGCTTGGGGGGTGGGTACGAGCAGTACTTC. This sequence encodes CASSLGGGYEQYF. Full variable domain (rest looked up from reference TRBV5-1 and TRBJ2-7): KAGVTQTPRYLIKTRGQQVTLSCSPISGHRSVSWYQQTPGQGLQFLFEYFSETQRNKGNFPGRFSGRQFSNSRSEMNVSTLELGDSALYLCASSLGGGYEQYFGPGTRLTVT.

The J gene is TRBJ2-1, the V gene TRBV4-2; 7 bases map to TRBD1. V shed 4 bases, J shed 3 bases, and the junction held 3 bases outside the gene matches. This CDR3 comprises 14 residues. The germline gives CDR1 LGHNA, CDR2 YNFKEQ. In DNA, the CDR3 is TGTGCCAGCAGCCCAACAGGGGACTACAATGAGCAGTTCTTC. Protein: CASSPTGDYNEQFF.

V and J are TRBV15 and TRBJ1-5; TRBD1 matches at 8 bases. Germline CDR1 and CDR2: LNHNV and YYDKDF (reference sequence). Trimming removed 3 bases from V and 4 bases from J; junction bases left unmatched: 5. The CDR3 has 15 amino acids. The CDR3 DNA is TGTGCCACCAGCAGCGGGACAGGCCCTAATCAGCCCCAGCATTTT. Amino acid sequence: CATSSGTGPNQPQHF.

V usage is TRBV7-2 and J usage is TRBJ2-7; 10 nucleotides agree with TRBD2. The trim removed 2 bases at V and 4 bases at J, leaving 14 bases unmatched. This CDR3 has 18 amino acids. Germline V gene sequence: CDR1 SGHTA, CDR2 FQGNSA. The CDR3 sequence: CASSLRASGSPLSYEQYF. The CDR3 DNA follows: TGTGCCAGCAGCTTACGGGCTAGCGGGAGTCCTCTCTCGTACGAGCAGTACTTC. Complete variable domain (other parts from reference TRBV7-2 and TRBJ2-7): GAGVSQSPSNKVTEKGKDVELRCDPISGHTALYWYRQSLGQGLEFLIYFQGNSAPDKSGLPSDRFSAERTGGSVSTLTIQRTQQEDSAVYLCASSLRASGSPLSYEQYFGPGTRLTVT.

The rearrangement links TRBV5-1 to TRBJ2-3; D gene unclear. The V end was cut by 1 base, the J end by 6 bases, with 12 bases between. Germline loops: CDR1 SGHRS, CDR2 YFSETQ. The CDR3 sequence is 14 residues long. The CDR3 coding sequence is TGCGCCAGCAGCTTGTTGGACGCCGGGGATACGCAGTATTTT. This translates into CASSLLDAGDTQYF.

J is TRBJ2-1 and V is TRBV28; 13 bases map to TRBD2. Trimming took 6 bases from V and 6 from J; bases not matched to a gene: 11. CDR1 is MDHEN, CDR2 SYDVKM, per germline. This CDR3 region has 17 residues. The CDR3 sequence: CASRIDTGLAGFNEQFF. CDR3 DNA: TGTGCCAGCAGAATCGATACGGGACTAGCGGGATTCAATGAGCAGTTCTTC.

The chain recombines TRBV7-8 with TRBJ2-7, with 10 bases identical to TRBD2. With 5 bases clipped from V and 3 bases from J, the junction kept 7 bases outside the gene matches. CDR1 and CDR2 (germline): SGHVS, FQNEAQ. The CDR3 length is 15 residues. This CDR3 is CASSLVPSGSYEQYF. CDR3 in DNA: TGTGCCAGCAGCCTAGTGCCTAGCGGGAGCTACGAGCAGTACTTC.

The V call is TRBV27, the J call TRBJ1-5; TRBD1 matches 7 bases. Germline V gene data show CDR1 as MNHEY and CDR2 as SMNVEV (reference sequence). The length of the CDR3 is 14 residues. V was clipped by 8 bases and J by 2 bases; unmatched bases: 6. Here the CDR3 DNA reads TGTGCCAGCCAACAGGGGTCGGGCAATCAGCCCCAGCATTTT. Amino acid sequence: CASQQGSGNQPQHF.

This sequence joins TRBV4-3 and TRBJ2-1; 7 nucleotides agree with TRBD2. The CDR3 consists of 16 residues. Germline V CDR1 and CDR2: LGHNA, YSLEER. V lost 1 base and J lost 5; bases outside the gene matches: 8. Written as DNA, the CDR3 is TGCGCCAGCAGCCAAGGCTACGGGACTAACGACAATGAGCAGTTCTTC. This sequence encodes CASSQGYGTNDNEQFF.

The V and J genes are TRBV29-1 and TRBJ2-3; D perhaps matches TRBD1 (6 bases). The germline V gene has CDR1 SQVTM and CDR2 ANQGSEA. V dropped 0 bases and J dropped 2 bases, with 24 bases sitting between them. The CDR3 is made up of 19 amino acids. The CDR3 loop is CSVEDLNDRTEDFTDTQYF. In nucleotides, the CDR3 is TGCAGCGTTGAAGATCTAAATGACAGGACGGAGGATTTCACAGATACGCAGTATTTT.

The CDR3 nucleotides read TGTGCCAGCAGCTCTGGGACTAGCGGGAACGACGAGCAGTACTTC. Translating gives CASSSGTSGNDEQYF. The chain joins TRBV7-6 to TRBJ2-7, with TRBD2 identical over 13 bases. The J segment lost 5 bases and the V segment lost 4 bases, leaving 5 bases of the junction unmatched. The CDR3 runs to 15 residues. Germline V gene sequence: CDR1 SGHVS, CDR2 FNYEAQ. The full variable domain, with the rest looked up from reference TRBV7-6 and TRBJ2-7, is GAGVSQSPRYKVTKRGQDVALRCDPISGHVSLYWYRQALGQGPEFLTYFNYEAQQDKSGLPNDRFSAERPEGSISTLTIQRTEQRDSAMYRCASSSGTSGNDEQYFGPGTRLTVT.

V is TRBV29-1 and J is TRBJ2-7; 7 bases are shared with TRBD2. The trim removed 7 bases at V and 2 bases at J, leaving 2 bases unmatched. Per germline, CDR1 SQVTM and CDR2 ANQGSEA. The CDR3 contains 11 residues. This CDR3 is CSASGTYEQYF. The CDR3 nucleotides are TGCAGCGCTAGCGGAACCTACGAGCAGTACTTC.

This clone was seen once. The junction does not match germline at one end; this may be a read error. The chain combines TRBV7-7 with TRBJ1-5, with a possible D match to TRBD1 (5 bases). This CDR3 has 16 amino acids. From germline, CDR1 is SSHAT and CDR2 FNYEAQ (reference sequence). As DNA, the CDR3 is TGTGCTAGCAGCTTAGCGGGGCGGGGTAGCAATCAGCCCCAGCATTTT. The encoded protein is CASSLAGRGSNQPQHF.

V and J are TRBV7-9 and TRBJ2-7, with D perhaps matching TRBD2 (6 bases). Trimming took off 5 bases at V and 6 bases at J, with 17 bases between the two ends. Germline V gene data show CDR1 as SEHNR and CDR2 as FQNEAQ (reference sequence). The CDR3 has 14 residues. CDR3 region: CASSQMPLGGEQYF. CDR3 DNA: TGTGCCAGCAGCCAGATGCCTCTGGGGGGCGAGCAGTACTTC.

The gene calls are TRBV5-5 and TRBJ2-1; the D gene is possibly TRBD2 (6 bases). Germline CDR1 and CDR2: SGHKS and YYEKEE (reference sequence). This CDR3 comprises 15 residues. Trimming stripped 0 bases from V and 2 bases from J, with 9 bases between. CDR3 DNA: TGTGCCAGCAGCTTGGGGGACTTTCCCTACAATGAGCAGTTCTTC. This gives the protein CASSLGDFPYNEQFF. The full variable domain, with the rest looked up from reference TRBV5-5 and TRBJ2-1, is DAGVTQSPTHLIKTRGQQVTLRCSPISGHKSVSWYQQVLGQGPQFIFQYYEKEERGRGNFPDRFSARQFPNYSSELNVNALLLGDSALYLCASSLGDFPYNEQFFGPGTRLTVL.

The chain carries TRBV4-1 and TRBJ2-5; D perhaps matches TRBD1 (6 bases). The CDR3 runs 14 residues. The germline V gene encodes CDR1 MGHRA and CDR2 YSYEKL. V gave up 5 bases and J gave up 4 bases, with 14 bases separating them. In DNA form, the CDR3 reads TGCGCCAGCAGCTCCTATCAGGGGATAGAGACCCAGTACTTC. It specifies CASSSYQGIETQYF.